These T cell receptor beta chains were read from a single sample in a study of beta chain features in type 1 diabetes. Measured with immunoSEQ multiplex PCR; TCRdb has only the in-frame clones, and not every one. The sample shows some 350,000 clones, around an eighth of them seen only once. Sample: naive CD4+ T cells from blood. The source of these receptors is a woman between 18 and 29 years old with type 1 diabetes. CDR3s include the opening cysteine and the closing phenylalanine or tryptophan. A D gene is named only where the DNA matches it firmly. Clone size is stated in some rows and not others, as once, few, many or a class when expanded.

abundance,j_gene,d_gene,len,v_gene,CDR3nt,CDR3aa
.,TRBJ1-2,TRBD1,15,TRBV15,TGTGCCACCAGCAGAGTTGCAGGGGGCGTAAATGGCTACACCTTC,CATSRVAGGVNGYTF
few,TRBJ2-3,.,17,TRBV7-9,TGTGCCAGCAGCTTGGAGCGCAGGGTGGTTCGGCCAGATACGCAGTATTTT,CASSLERRVVRPDTQYF
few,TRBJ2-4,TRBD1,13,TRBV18,TGTGCCAGCTCATCCGGACAGGAAAACATTCAGTACTTC,CASSSGQENIQYF
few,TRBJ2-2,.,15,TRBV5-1,TGCGCCAGCAGCCAATACGCGCCGGACACCGGGGAGCTGTTTTTT,CASSQYAPDTGELFF
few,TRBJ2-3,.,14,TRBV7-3,TGTGCCAGCAGCTTACTAGCGAGTGCAGATACGCAGTATTTT,CASSLLASADTQYF
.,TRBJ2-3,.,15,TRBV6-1,TGTGCCAGCAAACAGGGAGGGGGTGGCACAGATACGCAGTATTTT,CASKQGGGGTDTQYF
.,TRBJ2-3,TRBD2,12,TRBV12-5,TGTGCAGGAGGGACTAGGACGCATACGCAGTATTTT,CAGGTRTHTQYF
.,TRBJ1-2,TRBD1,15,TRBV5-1,TGCGCCAGCAGCTTCGCCACCGGGACAGGGGATGGCTACACCTTC,CASSFATGTGDGYTF
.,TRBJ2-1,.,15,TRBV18,TGTGCCAGCTCATCAGCTAGTCCCTCCTACAATGAGCAGTTCTTC,CASSSASPSYNEQFF
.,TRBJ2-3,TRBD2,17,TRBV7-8,TGTGCCAGCAGCTTAGCGGTTGGTAGCGGGAGATCAGATACGCAGTATTTT,CASSLAVGSGRSDTQYF
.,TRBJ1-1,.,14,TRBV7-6,TGTGCCAGCAGCCCCAGGGGTCACGACACTGAAGCTTTCTTT,CASSPRGHDTEAFF
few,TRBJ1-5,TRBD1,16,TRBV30,TGTGCCTGGAGCTCTTCCTACAGGGGAAGGAATCAGCCCCAGCATTTT,CAWSSSYRGRNQPQHF
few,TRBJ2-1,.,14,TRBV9,TGTGCCAGCAGCGTAGAAGCTAGCCTACGAGAGCAGTTCTTC,CASSVEASLREQFF
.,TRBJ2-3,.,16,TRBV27,TGTGCCAGCAGTTTAAGGGCTAGCGAACCCACAGATACGCAGTATTTT,CASSLRASEPTDTQYF
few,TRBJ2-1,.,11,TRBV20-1,TGCAGTGCGAGACAGTTCAATGAGCAGTTCTTC,CSARQFNEQFF
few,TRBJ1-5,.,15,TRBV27,TGTGCCAGCAGTTTAAGGACAGCAAGCAATCAGCCCCAGCATTTT,CASSLRTASNQPQHF
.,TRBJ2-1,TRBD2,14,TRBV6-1,TGTGCCAGCTCCACTAGCGGGAGTTTCAATGAGCAGTTCTTC,CASSTSGSFNEQFF
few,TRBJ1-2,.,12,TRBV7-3,TGTGCCAGCAGCTTAGGGGCGGATGGCTACACCTTC,CASSLGADGYTF
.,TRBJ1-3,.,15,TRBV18,TGTGCCAGCTCACCACTCTCGGGCTCTGGAAACACCATATATTTT,CASSPLSGSGNTIYF
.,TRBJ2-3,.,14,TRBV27,TGTGCCAGCAGTTCGCCTAGAGGTCCAGATACGCAGTATTTT,CASSSPRGPDTQYF
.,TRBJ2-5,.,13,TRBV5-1,TGCGCCAGCAGCTTGGGTCGGGGGGAGACCCAGTACTTC,CASSLGRGETQYF
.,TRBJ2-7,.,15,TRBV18,TGTGCCAGCTCCCTCGGACAAGGTATTTCCTACGAGCAGTACTTC,CASSLGQGISYEQYF
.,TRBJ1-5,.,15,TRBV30,TGTGCCTGGAGTGTAGGAGGGAACGGCAATCAGCCCCAGCATTTT,CAWSVGGNGNQPQHF
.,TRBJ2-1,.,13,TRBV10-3,TGTGCCATCAGTGAACGAGCTTACAATGAGCAGTTCTTC,CAISERAYNEQFF
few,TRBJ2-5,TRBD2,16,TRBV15,TGTGCCACCAGCACCCGGACTAGCACCTTTGGAGAGACCCAGTACTTC,CATSTRTSTFGETQYF
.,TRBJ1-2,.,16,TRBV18,TGTGCCAGCTCACCTACGGCTACAGGGTTAGGCTATGGCTACACCTTC,CASSPTATGLGYGYTF
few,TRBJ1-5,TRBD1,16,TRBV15,TGTGCCACCAGCAGAGGGACAGGGTTGAGCAATCAGCCCCAGCATTTT,CATSRGTGLSNQPQHF
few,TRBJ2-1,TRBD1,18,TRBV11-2,TGTGCCAGCAGCTTAGTTCGGGACAGGATTCGGGCATACAATGAGCAGTTCTTC,CASSLVRDRIRAYNEQFF
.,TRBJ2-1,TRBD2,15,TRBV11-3,TGTGCCAGCAGCTTAAGGGACGGCGGGGGTAATGAGCAGTTCTTC,CASSLRDGGGNEQFF
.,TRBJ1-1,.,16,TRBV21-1,TGTGCCAGCAGCAAAAAACACAGGTTTGAGAACACTGAAGCTTTCTTT,CASSKKHRFENTEAFF
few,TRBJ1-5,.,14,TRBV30,TGTGCCTGGAGTCCAATAACAGGGAATCAGCCCCAGCATTTT,CAWSPITGNQPQHF
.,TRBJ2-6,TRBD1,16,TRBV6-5,TGTGCCAGCAGTTCTACAGGGGGCTTTGGGGCCAACGTCCTGACTTTC,CASSSTGGFGANVLTF
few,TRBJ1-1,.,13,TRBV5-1,TGCGCCAGCAGCGAGGGAGTAAACACTGAAGCTTTCTTT,CASSEGVNTEAFF
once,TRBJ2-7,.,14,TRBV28,TGTGCCAGCATCCAGAGGGCCACGAGCCACGAGCAGTACTTC,CASIQRATSHEQYF
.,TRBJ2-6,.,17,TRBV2,TGTGCCAGCAGTCCCCGGACAGACATCTCTGGGGCCAACGTCCTGACTTTC,CASSPRTDISGANVLTF
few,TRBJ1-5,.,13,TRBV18,TGTGCCAGCTCACCACAGCAAGATCAGCCCCAGCATTTT,CASSPQQDQPQHF
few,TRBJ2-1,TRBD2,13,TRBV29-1,TGCAGCGTTGTGAGCGGGAGTATCGATGAGCAGTTCTTC,CSVVSGSIDEQFF
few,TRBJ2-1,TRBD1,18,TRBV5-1,TGCGCCAGCAGCCCTCGTACTCTAGACAGGGCGAGAAGCAATGAGCAGTTCTTC,CASSPRTLDRARSNEQFF
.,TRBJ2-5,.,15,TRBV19,TGTGCCAGTAGTATAGTGGCCCATACCCCAGAGACCCAGTACTTC,CASSIVAHTPETQYF
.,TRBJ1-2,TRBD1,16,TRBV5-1,TGCGCCAGCAGCTTGGGATGGACAGGGGCTAACTATGGCTACACCTTC,CASSLGWTGANYGYTF
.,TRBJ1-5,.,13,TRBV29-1,TGCAGCGCCTGGGCGGGGGGCAATCAGCCCCAGCATTTT,CSAWAGGNQPQHF
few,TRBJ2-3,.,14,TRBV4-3,TGCGCCAGCAGCCAGTGGCGGGCCGGGGATACGCAGTATTTT,CASSQWRAGDTQYF
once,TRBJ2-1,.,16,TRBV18,TGTGCCAGCTCACCACCGAAGGGGTCCCCTTTCGGTGAGCAGTTCTTC,CASSPPKGSPFGEQFF
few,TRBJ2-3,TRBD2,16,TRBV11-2,TGTGCCAGCAGCCCAGGACTAGCGGCTAGCACAGATACGCAGTATTTT,CASSPGLAASTDTQYF
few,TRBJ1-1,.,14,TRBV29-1,TGCAGCGTTGAAGCACGGGTTTACGGCACTGAAGCTTTCTTT,CSVEARVYGTEAFF